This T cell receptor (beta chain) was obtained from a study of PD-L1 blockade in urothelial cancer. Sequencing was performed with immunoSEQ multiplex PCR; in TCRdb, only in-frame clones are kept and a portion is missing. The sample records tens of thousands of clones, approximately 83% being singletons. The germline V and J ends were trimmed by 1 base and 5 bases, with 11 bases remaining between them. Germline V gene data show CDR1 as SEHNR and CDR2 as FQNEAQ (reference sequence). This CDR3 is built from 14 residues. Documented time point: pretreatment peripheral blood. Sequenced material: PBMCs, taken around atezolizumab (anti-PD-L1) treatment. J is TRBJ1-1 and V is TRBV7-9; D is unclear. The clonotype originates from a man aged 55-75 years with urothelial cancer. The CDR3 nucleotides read TGTGCCAGCAGCTTAGGGAGTGTTGGGACTGAAGCTTTCTTT. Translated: CASSLGSVGTEAFF.